This T cell receptor (beta chain) originates from a study of T cell repertoires in cytomegalovirus infection (dated by TCRdb to the late 2010s). About the full investigation: Recently identified HLA-C-restricted CMV epitopes, whose presentation resists viral immunomodulation, were targeted by peptide stimulations together with well-studied HLA-B-restricted epitopes. Donor HLA type was relevant to the analysis, as public TCR beta signatures indicated carriage of CMV infection together with the matching HLA type.

The treatment or condition label of this sample denotes: in vitro stimulation with specific CMV peptide epitopes to enrich CMV-specific T cells. The data were produced on an Illumina HiSeq 1500. The public reads were reanalyzed by TCRdb: fastp trimming at Q25, MiXCR alignment, in-frame beta chains only. CDR3 protein sequences are deduplicated, and each keeps its most common genes and DNA. Across this sample there are some 220,000 distinct CDR3 sequences, with roughly two fifths seen only once. The ten largest clones add up to around 64% of the sample. Overall study outcomes, separate from this receptor: In the ex vivo response, HLA-C-restricted CMV-specific TCR beta clonotypes were dominant, and in two of eight donors the single most frequent clonotype came from this HLA-C-restricted group. In both this cohort and an independent cohort of under 450 donors, the cumulative frequency of public TCR beta family members distinguished carriers of CMV infection plus the relevant HLA type.

A word on this clonotype: This clone's antigen is unknown. No clone much larger than this one lies a single base away; base qualities are absent.

Source: CD8+ T cells from cultured PBMCs, taken from culture after CMV antigen stimulation. The source of this sequence is a human donor in good health (CMV status not recorded). Some clones in this sample may be carry-over from other donors' samples.

The sequenced DNA: TGTGCCAGCACCCCGGGGGGAGCCTACAATGAGCAGTTCTTC. The translation is CASTPGGAYNEQFF. The chain was built from TRBV12-3 or TRBV12-4 and TRBJ2-1; 7 middle bases align to TRBD2. The junction shows trimming of 7 bases on V and 2 bases on J, and the gene matches do not reach 5 bases of it. Its CDR3 holds 14 amino acids, cysteine through phenylalanine. The entry retains the CDR3 DNA only, 42 bases that are in frame from base 1.